The clone carrying this T cell receptor beta chain occurred many times. This sample stems from a study of CD8 T cells in ankylosing spondylitis. Library preparation for TCR beta used quantitative 5'-RACE with molecular barcodes. One entry per CDR3 protein, called by TCRdb with MiXCR from the 5' RACE reads. The sample lists roughly 200,000 distinct CDR3 sequences; about a quarter were seen once. Sample: blood, either unsorted or a sorted T cell fraction (not recorded which). This TCR was recovered from a male donor with ankylosing spondylitis or in good health (not recorded which).

CDR3 DNA: TGTGCCATCAGTGACCTAAGCGGGAGAAGGAATGAGCAGTTCTTC. It yields the protein CAISDLSGRRNEQFF. The rearrangement links TRBV10-3 to TRBJ2-1; TRBD2 aligns across 8 bases. Germline-derived CDR1 and CDR2 are ENHRY and SYGVKD. The junction had 8 bases not matched to a gene; V was cut back by 3 bases and J by 7 bases. CDR3 length: 15 residues.